This entry is about one T cell receptor (beta chain). Germline-derived CDR1 and CDR2 are SGDLS and YYNGEE. The CDR3 contains 16 residues. Trimming removed 1 base from V and 4 bases from J; junction bases left unmatched: 6. The PCR ran on 60 Vbeta and 13 Jbeta primers. Sequencing used immunoSEQ multiplex PCR; TCRdb keeps in-frame clones, though not all of them. The sample includes about 150,000 clones, about 80% seen only once; the top ten take around 4.8%. This sample stems from a study of cytomegalovirus exposure and HLA in healthy donors. Overall study: Inside one of the first data releases sat 75 million to 100 million unique TCRs taken from HLA-typed donors.

The TCR was taken from a man younger than 30 in good health and CMV-seronegative. Specimen: PBMCs. The V gene is TRBV9, the J gene TRBJ2-1, with TRBD1 matching over 9 bases. CDR3 in DNA: TGTGCCAGCAGCGTAACCGGGACAGGGAGGTACAATGAGCAGTTCTTC. Translated, it gives CASSVTGTGRYNEQFF.